Listed here are 7 T cell receptor beta chains from one sample, sequenced in a study of post-analysis software for immune sequencing data. TCR beta cDNA libraries included unique molecular identifiers. One entry per CDR3 protein results from TCRdb running MiXCR on the PCR reads. The sample has about 820,000 distinct CDR3 sequences, approximately 53% seen once. Their antigens remain unidentified. Findings and caveats of the study: Comparison of patients with controls showed about 5 TRBV segments more frequent in patients, TRBV5-6, TRBV5-1 and TRBV20-1 among them.

Sequencing was performed on blood. The origin of the receptors is a girl under 18 with multiple sclerosis.

This clonotype was counted between two and nine times. The chain combines TRBV20-1 with TRBJ2-1, with 13 bases fitting TRBD2. In germline, CDR1 is DFQATT, CDR2 SNEGSKA (reference sequence). The CDR3 has 16 residues. The J segment lost 9 bases and the V segment lost 3 bases, leaving 11 bases of the junction unmatched. The CDR3 protein is CSARGTSGRAGIEQFF. CDR3 nucleotide sequence: TGCAGTGCTAGGGGAACTAGCGGGAGGGCCGGAATTGAGCAGTTCTTC.

This chain uses TRBV15 with TRBJ2-1, with 8 nucleotides matching TRBD2. The CDR3 consists of 17 residues. The V gene's germline CDR1 is LNHNV and CDR2 YYDKDF (reference sequence). After removal of 4 bases from V and 7 bases from J, the junction contained 15 bases not matched to a gene. CDR3 coding DNA: TGTGCCACCAGCACTCCCTCCCCGGGACTAGGGCGAAATGAGCAGTTCTTC. Its translation is CATSTPSPGLGRNEQFF. Full variable domain (remainder filled in from reference TRBV15 and TRBJ2-1): DAMVIQNPRYQVTQFGKPVTLSCSQTLNHNVMYWYQQKSSQAPKLLFHYYDKDFNNEADTPDNFQSRRPNTSFCFLDIRSPGLGDTAMYLCATSTPSPGLGRNEQFFGPGTRLTVL.

The chain carries TRBV7-3 and TRBJ1-1; D possibly corresponds to TRBD1 (5 bases). The CDR3 extends over 11 amino acids. The germline gives CDR1 SGHTA, CDR2 FQGTGA. V was trimmed by 5 bases and J by 7 bases, leaving 8 bases between them. The CDR3 DNA sequence: TGTGCCAGCAGCAGGGGAGGTGAAGCTTTCTTT. Its translation is CASSRGGEAFF.

There are a few counts of this clonotype. The chain couples TRBV29-1 to TRBJ2-1, with TRBD2 matching 13 bases. J was trimmed by 2 bases and V by 4 bases; bases with no gene match: 2. The CDR3 has 15 residues. Germline V gives CDR1 SQVTM, CDR2 ANQGSEA. The CDR3 DNA sequence: TGCAGCGTTGGGACTAGCGGGAGCCCCTACAATGAGCAGTTCTTC. Residues: CSVGTSGSPYNEQFF.

The J gene is TRBJ2-1, the V gene TRBV2, with 8 bases lining up with TRBD2. This CDR3 has 14 amino acids. Per the germline V gene, CDR1 is SNHLY and CDR2 is FYNNEI. J lost 0 bases, V lost 9 bases, and 4 bases had no gene match. This CDR3 reads CARKRGYSYNEQFF. CDR3 sequence (DNA): TGTGCCAGAAAGCGGGGGTACTCCTACAATGAGCAGTTCTTC. Complete variable domain (other parts from reference TRBV2 and TRBJ2-1): EPEVTQTPSHQVTQMGQEVILRCVPISNHLYFYWYRQILGQKVEFLVSFYNNEISEKSEIFDDQFSVERPDGSNFTLKIRSTKLEDSAMYFCARKRGYSYNEQFFGPGTRLTVL.

This chain connects TRBV29-1 to TRBJ1-2; D is uncertain. The CDR3 consists of 15 residues. The ends were cut back, 1 base at V and 1 base at J, with 13 bases in the middle. CDR1 and CDR2 (germline): SQVTM, ANQGSEA. CDR3 region: CSVEAPRTGNYGYTF. The CDR3 nucleotides read TGCAGCGTTGAAGCCCCGAGGACGGGTAACTATGGCTACACCTTC. Looking up the rest from reference TRBV29-1 and TRBJ1-2 gives the full variable domain: SAVISQKPSRDICQRGTSLTIQCQVDSQVTMMFWYRQQPGQSLTLIATANQGSEATYESGFVIDKFPISRPNLTFSTLTVSNMSPEDSSIYLCSVEAPRTGNYGYTFGSGTRLTVV.

J is TRBJ2-4 and V is TRBV6-5; the D is unclear. The CDR3 has 13 amino acids. Trimming took off 8 bases at V and 0 bases at J, with 8 bases between the two ends. Germline values: CDR1 MNHEY, CDR2 SVGAGI. The CDR3 DNA is TGTGCCAGCCTGGACGGAGCCAAAAACATTCAGTACTTC. It is translated as CASLDGAKNIQYF.